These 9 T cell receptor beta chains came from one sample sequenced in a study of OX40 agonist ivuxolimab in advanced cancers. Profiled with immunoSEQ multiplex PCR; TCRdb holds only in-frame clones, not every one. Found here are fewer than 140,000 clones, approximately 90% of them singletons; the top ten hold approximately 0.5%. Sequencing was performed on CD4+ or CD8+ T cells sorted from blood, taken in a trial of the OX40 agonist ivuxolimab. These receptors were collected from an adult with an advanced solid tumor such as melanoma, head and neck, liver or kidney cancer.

The CDR3 DNA reads TGTGCCAGCACCCCGGGACAGGGATTGTACGAGCAGTACTTC. This sequence encodes CASTPGQGLYEQYF. The chain employs TRBV6-6 and TRBJ2-7; 9 positions agree with TRBD1. Germline assignment: CDR1 MNHNY and CDR2 SVGAGI (reference sequence). The V segment lost 7 bases and the J segment 4 bases; nucleotides outside the gene matches: 8. The CDR3 runs 14 residues.

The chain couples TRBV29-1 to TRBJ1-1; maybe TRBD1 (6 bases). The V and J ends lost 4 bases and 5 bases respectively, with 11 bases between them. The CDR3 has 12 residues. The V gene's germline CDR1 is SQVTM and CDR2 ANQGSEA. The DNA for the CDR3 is TGCAGCGTTGCCAACAGGGTAACTGAAGCTTTCTTT. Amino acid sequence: CSVANRVTEAFF. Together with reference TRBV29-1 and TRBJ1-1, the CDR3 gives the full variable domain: SAVISQKPSRDICQRGTSLTIQCQVDSQVTMMFWYRQQPGQSLTLIATANQGSEATYESGFVIDKFPISRPNLTFSTLTVSNMSPEDSSIYLCSVANRVTEAFFGQGTRLTVV.

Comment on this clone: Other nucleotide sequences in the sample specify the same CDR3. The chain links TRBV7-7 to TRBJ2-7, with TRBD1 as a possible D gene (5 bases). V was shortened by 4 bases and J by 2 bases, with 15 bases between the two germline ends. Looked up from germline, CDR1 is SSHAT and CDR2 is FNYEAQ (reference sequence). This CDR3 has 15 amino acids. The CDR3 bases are TGTGCCAGCAGCTCAGGGCAGCCTGGGCCCTACGAGCAGTACTTC. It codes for CASSSGQPGPYEQYF.

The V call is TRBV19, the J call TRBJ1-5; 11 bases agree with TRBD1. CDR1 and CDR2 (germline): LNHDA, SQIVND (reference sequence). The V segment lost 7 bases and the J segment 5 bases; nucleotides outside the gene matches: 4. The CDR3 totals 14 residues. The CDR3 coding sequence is TGTGCCAGTACTACGGACAGGGGGCATCAGCCCCAGCATTTT. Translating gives CASTTDRGHQPQHF. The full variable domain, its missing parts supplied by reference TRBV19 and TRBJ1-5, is DGGITQSPKYLFRKEGQNVTLSCEQNLNHDAMYWYRQDPGQGLRLIYYSQIVNDFQKGDIAEGYSVSREKKESFPLTVTSAQKNPTAFYLCASTTDRGHQPQHFGDGTRLSIL.

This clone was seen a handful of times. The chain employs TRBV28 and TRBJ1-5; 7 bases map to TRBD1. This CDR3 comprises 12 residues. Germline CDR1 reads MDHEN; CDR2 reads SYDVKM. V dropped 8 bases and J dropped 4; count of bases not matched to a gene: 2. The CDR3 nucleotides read TGTGCCAGCGCAGGGGGTAATCAGCCCCAGCATTTT. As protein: CASAGGNQPQHF.

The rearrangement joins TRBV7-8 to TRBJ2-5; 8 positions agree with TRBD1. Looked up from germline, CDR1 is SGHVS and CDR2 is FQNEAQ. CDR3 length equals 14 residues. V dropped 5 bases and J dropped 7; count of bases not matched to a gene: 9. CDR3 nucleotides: TGTGCCAGCAGCCTCGAGACAGGGGTGGGGACCCAGTACTTC. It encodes CASSLETGVGTQYF.

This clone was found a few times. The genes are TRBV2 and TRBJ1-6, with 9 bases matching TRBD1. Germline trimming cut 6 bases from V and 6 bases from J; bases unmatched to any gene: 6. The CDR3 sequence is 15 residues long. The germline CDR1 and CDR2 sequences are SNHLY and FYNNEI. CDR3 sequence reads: CASRSRTGVNSPLHF. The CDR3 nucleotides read TGTGCCAGCAGGTCCAGGACAGGGGTTAATTCACCCCTCCACTTT.

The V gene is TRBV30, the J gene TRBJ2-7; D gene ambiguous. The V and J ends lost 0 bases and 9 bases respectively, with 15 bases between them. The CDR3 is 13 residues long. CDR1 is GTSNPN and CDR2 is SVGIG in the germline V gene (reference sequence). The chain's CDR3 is CAWSVQNPRLQYF. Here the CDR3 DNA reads TGTGCCTGGAGTGTACAGAACCCCCGGCTGCAGTACTTC.

CDR3 sequence (DNA): TGTGCCAGCAGACCCCACAACACTGAAGCTTTCTTT. Protein: CASRPHNTEAFF. The V and J genes are TRBV6-1 and TRBJ1-1; no firm D call. The V gene's germline CDR1 is MNHNS and CDR2 SASEGT. Between the trimmed V and J ends, which lost 6 bases and 2 bases, there was a span of 7 bases. This CDR3 region has 12 residues.